This T cell receptor (beta chain) was found in a study of T cells after yellow fever vaccination. For this clonotype: What it binds is unknown.

Trimming took off 2 bases at V and 9 bases at J, with 17 bases between the two ends. Germline CDR1 and CDR2: SGHRS and YFSETQ. The CDR3 extends over 14 amino acids. TCRdb re-analysed the 5' RACE reads in MiXCR, keeping a single row per CDR3 protein. The repertoire has just under 600,000 distinct CDR3 sequences, less than 15% of them found once; the top ten carry around 15%. Study-wide results and caveats: Sorted repertoires could include abundant contaminating clonotypes from bulk cells.

The chain links TRBV5-1 to TRBJ2-5; perhaps D is TRBD1 or TRBD2 (6 bases each). The origin of this receptor is a man between 25 and 39 years old who received the YFV17D yellow fever vaccine. Specimen: PBMCs, collected on the day of the yellow fever booster vaccination. CDR3 nucleotides: TGCGCCAGCAGCTTCACAGGGATCCGGGAGTCCCAGTACTTC. As protein: CASSFTGIRESQYF.